Each of the 25 T cell receptor beta chains below was sequenced from the same sample in a study of cytomegalovirus exposure and HLA in healthy donors. This PCR relied on a set of 60 Vbeta primers and 13 Jbeta primers. Measured with immunoSEQ multiplex PCR; TCRdb has only the in-frame clones, and not every one. The sample contains about 190,000 clones, more than 70% of which appear only once. The source material was PBMCs. All receptors come from a woman aged 40 to 50 in good health and CMV-seronegative.

This clone has more than one count but fewer than ten. The chain combines TRBV29-1 with TRBJ2-1; TRBD2 aligns across 9 bases. Germline V lookup: CDR1 SQVTM, CDR2 ANQGSEA. CDR3 length equals 14 residues. The ends lost 7 bases at V and 6 bases at J; junction bases unmatched: 10. CDR3 nucleotide sequence: TGCAGCGGTCAGCTAGCGGGAATGGTCAATGAGCAGTTCTTC. Translating it yields CSGQLAGMVNEQFF.

V is TRBV18 and J is TRBJ2-2; tentative D call: TRBD1 (6 bases). This CDR3 spans 14 amino acids. The V end lost 4 bases, the J end lost 4 bases, and 10 bases lay between the germline ends. Germline CDR1 and CDR2: KGHSH and LQKENI. The CDR3 DNA reads TGTGCCAGCTCACGGGGGCCCTTCACCGGGGAGCTGTTTTTT. It codes for CASSRGPFTGELFF.

The CDR3 DNA is TGTGCCAGCAGCTCCGGCGGGGTCTCTGGAAACACCATATATTTT. Translating gives CASSSGGVSGNTIYF. J is TRBJ1-3 and V is TRBV7-9; D is unresolved. This CDR3 has 15 residues. CDR1 SEHNR and CDR2 FQNEAQ come from the germline V gene (reference sequence). The V end lost 4 bases, the J end lost 0 bases, and 10 bases lay between the germline ends.

This sequence joins TRBV9 and TRBJ2-2, with 11 bases matching TRBD2. CDR3 size: 18 residues. The J segment lost 2 bases and the V segment lost 4 bases, leaving 10 bases of the junction unmatched. The V gene's germline CDR1 is SGDLS and CDR2 YYNGEE. CDR3 region: CASSSIAGGPLNTGELFF. As DNA, the CDR3 is TGTGCCAGCAGCTCCATAGCGGGAGGGCCTCTTAACACCGGGGAGCTGTTTTTT.

This sequence joins TRBV5-6 and TRBJ1-1, with 9 bases identical to TRBD1. Unmatched junction bases numbered 13, after V lost 3 bases and J lost 4 bases. Per germline, CDR1 SGHDT and CDR2 YYEEEE. The CDR3 contains 17 residues. This chain's CDR3 is CASSSTGQGMSGTEAFF. The CDR3 DNA follows: TGTGCCAGCAGCTCCACGGGACAGGGTATGTCAGGCACTGAAGCTTTCTTT.

The rearrangement uses TRBV5-1 and TRBJ2-3, with 7 bases aligning to TRBD2. The junction had 10 bases not matched to a gene; V was cut back by 4 bases and J by 5 bases. Germline loops: CDR1 SGHRS, CDR2 YFSETQ. The CDR3 extends over 15 amino acids. The CDR3: CASSPGREVLDTQYF. CDR3 nucleotide sequence: TGCGCCAGCAGCCCTGGGAGGGAGGTACTAGATACGCAGTATTTT.

The chain joins TRBV6-6 to TRBJ2-7; 8 nucleotides line up with TRBD1. The CDR3 has 14 amino acids. From germline, CDR1 is MNHNY and CDR2 SVGAGI (reference sequence). J gave up 6 bases and V 3 bases, and 7 bases lay outside the gene matches. In DNA form, the CDR3 reads TGTGCCAGCAGTTATGACAGGGGTAGTCTCGAGCAGTACTTC. Translation: CASSYDRGSLEQYF.

CDR3 nucleotides: TGTGCCAGCAGTGTTCTTCGGGGTCTTGCAACTAATGAAAAACTGTTTTTT. Translated, it gives CASSVLRGLATNEKLFF. J is TRBJ1-4 and V is TRBV6-1; D ambiguous. V was trimmed by 4 bases and J by 0 bases, leaving 15 bases between them. CDR3 length equals 17 residues. Germline loops: CDR1 MNHNS, CDR2 SASEGT.

Written as DNA, the CDR3 is TGTGCCAGCAGCCCCCAGGGGCGCTTGAACACTGAAGCTTTCTTT. It encodes CASSPQGRLNTEAFF. The V call is TRBV7-2, the J call TRBJ1-1; perhaps TRBD1 as D (6 bases). The CDR3 runs to 15 residues. Trimming removed 5 bases at V and 0 bases at J, with 13 bases between. Germline loops: CDR1 SGHTA, CDR2 FQGNSA.

The chain couples TRBV4-1 to TRBJ2-5, with D possibly TRBD2 on 7 matching bases. The germline gives CDR1 MGHRA, CDR2 YSYEKL. The CDR3 totals 14 residues. The V and J ends lost 1 base and 4 bases respectively, with 10 bases between them. The CDR3 is CASSQAGGRETQYF. DNA for the CDR3: TGCGCCAGCAGCCAAGCCGGGGGGCGAGAGACCCAGTACTTC.

J is TRBJ1-3 and V is TRBV5-4; D is ambiguous. This CDR3 contains 14 residues. Germline CDR1 reads SGHNT; CDR2 reads YYREEE (reference sequence). V lost 2 bases and J 4 bases, leaving 10 bases between the germline ends. CDR3 sequence: CASSFGGSGNTIYF. CDR3 nucleotides: TGTGCCAGCAGCTTCGGAGGGTCGGGAAACACCATATATTTT.

The chain recombines TRBV20-1 with TRBJ2-1; TRBD1 is a possible D gene (6 bases). V shed 5 bases and J shed 4 bases, with 6 bases lying between them. Germline CDR1 DFQATT, CDR2 SNEGSKA (reference sequence). CDR3 length: 11 amino acids. CDR3 nucleotides: TGCAGTGCTCAGGGGTACAATGAGCAGTTCTTC. It yields the protein CSAQGYNEQFF.

This chain uses TRBV18 with TRBJ2-3; D is ambiguous. Germline values: CDR1 KGHSH, CDR2 LQKENI. Trimming removed 3 bases from V and 5 bases from J, with 9 bases in between. This CDR3 is 13 amino acids long. CDR3 coding DNA: TGTGCCAGCTCACCTGGTCACGGAGATACGCAGTATTTT. This gives the protein CASSPGHGDTQYF.

This rearrangement joins TRBV30 to TRBJ1-3, with TRBD1 identical over 7 bases. The germline V gene has CDR1 GTSNPN and CDR2 SVGIG (reference sequence). Unmatched junction bases numbered 7, after V lost 0 bases and J lost 5 bases. This CDR3 is 15 amino acids long. CDR3 in DNA: TGTGCCTGGAGTGTACACCGGACAGGTCGAAACACCATATATTTT. The encoded protein is CAWSVHRTGRNTIYF.

The genes are TRBV19 and TRBJ1-5; perhaps TRBD1 as D (5 bases). The CDR3 is 17 residues long. Germline V CDR1 and CDR2: LNHDA, SQIVND (reference sequence). The V end was cut by 1 base, the J end by 5 bases, with 18 bases between. The CDR3: CASSIVRLWGDDQPQHF. In DNA form, the CDR3 reads TGTGCCAGTAGTATAGTAAGGTTATGGGGGGACGATCAGCCCCAGCATTTT.

The chain links TRBV19 to TRBJ2-5, with 11 bases matching TRBD2. CDR3 length: 16 residues. Germline V gene data show CDR1 as LNHDA and CDR2 as SQIVND (reference sequence). V dropped 8 bases and J dropped 1; count of bases not matched to a gene: 9. The CDR3 DNA reads as TGTGCCAGTTCGCTAGGACTAGCGGGTTTCCAAGAGACCCAGTACTTC. As protein: CASSLGLAGFQETQYF.

This chain uses TRBV7-2 with TRBJ2-3; possibly TRBD1 for D (5 bases). Germline CDR1 SGHTA, CDR2 FQGNSA. The CDR3 extends over 13 amino acids. Trimming stripped 5 bases from V and 5 bases from J, with 11 bases between. As DNA, the CDR3 is TGTGCCAGCAGCCCGGCTAGGGGAGATACGCAGTATTTT. Translation: CASSPARGDTQYF.

The chain combines TRBV28 with TRBJ1-2; the D is unclear. The CDR3 is 14 amino acids. V lost 3 bases and J lost 3, with 11 bases in between. Germline V gives CDR1 MDHEN, CDR2 SYDVKM. The CDR3 region has the DNA TGTGCCAGCAGTTTCAAACACCGATACTATGGCTACACCTTC. Its protein product is CASSFKHRYYGYTF.

This clone came up once. The chain recombines TRBV25-1 with TRBJ2-1; 8 bases line up with TRBD2. Germline V gene data show CDR1 as MGHDK and CDR2 as SYGVNS. J was trimmed by 2 bases and V by 4 bases; bases with no gene match: 4. This CDR3 has 15 residues. The chain's CDR3 is CASSVPGLAYNEQFF. Written as DNA, the CDR3 is TGTGCCAGCAGTGTACCGGGACTAGCCTACAATGAGCAGTTCTTC.

The chain recombines TRBV15 with TRBJ2-1; 8 bases fit TRBD1. V was pared by 1 base and J by 2 bases, with 4 bases of the junction left unmatched. This CDR3 is built from 16 residues. CDR1 and CDR2 from the germline V gene are LNHNV and YYDKDF (reference sequence). The DNA for the CDR3 is TGTGCCACCAGCAGAGGTGGACAGGGTGCCTACAATGAGCAGTTCTTC. Protein sequence: CATSRGGQGAYNEQFF.

In its sample, this clone was seen once. The chain links TRBV6-5 to TRBJ2-2, with 8 bases aligning to TRBD1. V dropped 2 bases and J dropped 5; count of bases not matched to a gene: 7. The CDR3 length is 16 residues. CDR1 is MNHEY, CDR2 SVGAGI, per germline. The chain's CDR3 is CASSYAGTGGTGELFF. The DNA of the CDR3 is TGTGCCAGCAGTTACGCCGGGACAGGCGGGACCGGGGAGCTGTTTTTT.

This sequence joins TRBV7-9 and TRBJ2-5; 8 bases fit TRBD2. V lost 5 bases and J lost 0; bases outside the gene matches: 8. CDR3 length equals 16 residues. Germline assignment: CDR1 SEHNR and CDR2 FQNEAQ (reference sequence). As DNA, the CDR3 is TGTGCCAGCAGCGCCTCGGGGGGGGTATACCAAGAGACCCAGTACTTC. Translated: CASSASGGVYQETQYF.

The V call is TRBV7-8, the J call TRBJ2-7; D ambiguous. This CDR3 comprises 14 residues. Germline loops: CDR1 SGHVS, CDR2 FQNEAQ. V was shortened by 1 base and J by 1 base, with 8 bases between the two germline ends. Here the CDR3 DNA reads TGTGCCAGCAGCTTAGGTGACACTTCCTACGAGCAGTACTTC. It specifies CASSLGDTSYEQYF.

The chain's CDR3 is CASRDSPSSYNEQFF. In DNA form, the CDR3 reads TGTGCCAGTAGAGACAGTCCGAGCTCCTACAATGAGCAGTTCTTC. The chain joins TRBV19 to TRBJ2-1, with D perhaps matching TRBD1 (5 bases). V lost 6 bases and J lost 0, with 12 bases in between. The CDR3 loop spans 15 amino acids. Germline values: CDR1 LNHDA, CDR2 SQIVND (reference sequence).

The V gene is TRBV6-7, the J gene TRBJ2-7; TRBD2 aligns across 8 bases. TRBV6-7 falls under the ORF class, with uncertain function. V lost 8 bases and J lost 0; bases outside the gene matches: 6. The CDR3 extends over 14 amino acids. The CDR3 loop is CASPLREVSYEQYV. As DNA, the CDR3 is TGTGCCAGCCCATTGCGGGAGGTCTCCTACGAGCAGTACGTC.